This TCR beta chain was observed in a study of cytomegalovirus exposure and HLA in healthy donors. This clone came up a few times. What it binds is not known. CDR1 is SGDLS, CDR2 YYNGEE, per germline. Trimming took off 3 bases at V and 7 bases at J, with 17 bases between the two ends. The CDR3 extends over 16 amino acids. General study points: Sequencing had likely introduced a cluster of highly shared sequence variants as an artifact. Researchers counted around 160 TCR beta chains as cytomegalovirus-associated.

The PCR ran on 60 Vbeta and 13 Jbeta primers. This table comes from immunoSEQ multiplex PCR, and its TCRdb copy is limited to in-frame clones, with some not included. The data show approximately 170,000 clones, with more than 65% seen just once and less than 3.5% held by the top ten. This TCR came from a woman in her thirties or forties in good health and CMV-seropositive. Sequenced input: PBMCs. V is TRBV9 and J is TRBJ1-6, with D possibly being TRBD1 (6 bases). In DNA, the CDR3 is TGTGCCAGCAGCGCGGGTCCACAGGGTAAAAATTCACCCCTCCACTTT. Protein sequence: CASSAGPQGKNSPLHF.